This TCR beta chain emerged from a study of blood T cells in healthy people across ages. The second PCR ran roughly 7 to 11 cycles with a sample-barcoded 5' primer and J-beta primers. MiXCR was run by TCRdb on the 5' RACE reads, yielding one entry per CDR3 protein. The sample has about 1,500,000 distinct CDR3 sequences; about 43% are singletons. This CDR3 spans 13 amino acids. V was pared by 4 bases and J by 7 bases, with 10 bases between. Germline CDR1 is MGHRA and CDR2 is YSYEKL. This sequence was found in a woman under 30 in good health. V and J are TRBV4-1 and TRBJ2-2, with a tentative D call TRBD1 (6 bases). Source material: blood. The CDR3 sequence is CASSPQGHGELFF. DNA for the CDR3: TGCGCCAGCAGCCCGCAGGGACACGGGGAGCTGTTTTTT.